This T cell receptor (beta chain) was documented in a study of post-analysis software for immune sequencing data. Notes on the study in general: Included in a set of 5 or 6 TRBV segments more frequent in patients than controls were TRBV5-6, TRBV5-1 and TRBV20-1. When compared against controls, multiple sclerosis patients showed significantly lower normalized Chao1 diversity.

Unique molecular identifiers were carried by the TCR beta cDNA libraries. Researchers reported 520,000 or so cDNA molecules coming from around 1 to 10 million T cells. From the PCR reads, TCRdb called clonotypes with MiXCR, one entry per CDR3 protein. The sample yields fewer than 850,000 distinct CDR3 sequences, just under 30% seen once. This clonotype was observed a few times. What it binds is unknown. Trimming at V came to 7 bases and at J to 4 bases, leaving 12 bases not matched to a gene. The CDR3 length is 15 residues. Germline V gene data show CDR1 as MNHNY and CDR2 as SVGAGI (reference sequence).

Sequenced sample: blood. The sequence was obtained from a girl under 18 with multiple sclerosis. The J gene is TRBJ2-5, the V gene TRBV6-6; TRBD2 matches 7 bases. DNA of the CDR3: TGTGCCAGCACGAAAACTAGCGCCATTGGAGAGACCCAGTACTTC. Its translation: CASTKTSAIGETQYF.